This T cell receptor beta chain is drawn from a study of OX40 agonist ivuxolimab in advanced cancers. Overall study context: Patients were given ivuxolimab, an antibody that agonizes OX40 (CD134). Patients assigned to dose escalation were diagnosed with hepatocellular carcinoma, melanoma, renal cell or head and neck cancer. Those enrolled were 80% to 85% male, with a mean age of about 60 years and ages from about 20 to 85. Whole-study results and caveats: At 0.1 to 3.0 mg/kg, CD4+ and CD8+ blood T cells expanded clonally by week 6.

Only in-frame clones appear in the TCRdb table, and some are missing; sequencing was by immunoSEQ multiplex PCR. The data contain approximately 100,000 clones, 70% to 85% of them singletons. The V end was cut by 5 bases, the J end by 6 bases, with 17 bases between. The CDR3 spans 15 residues. Germline V gives CDR1 SGHVS, CDR2 FNYEAQ. A note on this clone: The antigen remains unidentified.

The source material was CD4+ or CD8+ T cells sorted from blood, sampled in a trial of the OX40 agonist ivuxolimab. This receptor was identified in an adult with an advanced solid tumor such as melanoma, head and neck, liver or kidney cancer. The rearrangement uses TRBV7-6 and TRBJ1-5; D may be TRBD1 (6 bases). The CDR3: CASSIGTGISQPQHF. CDR3 nucleotides: TGTGCCAGCAGCATCGGAACAGGGATTTCTCAGCCCCAGCATTTT.